A selection of T cell receptor beta chains follows, all from one sample in a study of blood T cell repertoires in COVID-19. Produced via immunoSEQ multiplex PCR; TCRdb's table is partial and in-frame only. The sample lists about 300,000 clones, around 84% occurring once. Sequencing input: PBMCs or T cells enriched from blood (not recorded which). Receptors were obtained from a woman in her late teens or twenties who had recovered from COVID-19. CDR3s include the opening cysteine and the closing phenylalanine or tryptophan. A D gene is named only where the DNA matches it firmly. Size values are once, few and many counts, or a class for expanded clones, and some rows have none.

V gene: TRBV3-1/TRBV3-2
clone size: .
J gene: TRBJ2-5
D gene: TRBD2
CDR3 protein: CASSQDRSGLVRETQYF
CDR3 DNA: TGTGCCAGCAGCCAAGATAGGTCGGGACTAGTGAGAGAGACCCAGTACTTC

V gene: TRBV7-2
clone size: .
J gene: TRBJ1-4
D gene: .
CDR3 protein: CASSLVAGRHEKLFF
CDR3 DNA: TGTGCCAGCAGCTTAGTTGCTGGGCGTCATGAAAAACTGTTTTTT

V gene: TRBV2
clone size: .
J gene: TRBJ1-6
D gene: .
CDR3 protein: CAGGVRSYNSPLHF
CDR3 DNA: TGTGCCGGCGGGGTTCGCTCCTATAATTCACCCCTCCACTTT

V gene: TRBV6-5
clone size: once
J gene: TRBJ2-3
D gene: .
CDR3 protein: CASISSTDTQYF
CDR3 DNA: TGTGCCAGCATTTCTAGCACAGATACGCAGTATTTT

V gene: TRBV9
clone size: .
J gene: TRBJ1-5
D gene: TRBD1
CDR3 protein: CASSPGGNQPQHF
CDR3 DNA: TGTGCCAGCAGCCCAGGGGGGAATCAGCCCCAGCATTTT

V gene: TRBV30
clone size: .
J gene: TRBJ2-7
D gene: .
CDR3 protein: CAWTGTPTYEQYF
CDR3 DNA: TGTGCCTGGACAGGGACACCGACCTACGAGCAGTACTTC

V gene: TRBV28
clone size: .
J gene: TRBJ1-2
D gene: TRBD1
CDR3 protein: CASSLGGHQTGSYTF
CDR3 DNA: TGTGCCAGCAGTTTAGGAGGGCACCAGACAGGGTCCTACACCTTC

V gene: TRBV2
clone size: .
J gene: TRBJ1-1
D gene: .
CDR3 protein: CASSAQGTEAFF
CDR3 DNA: TGTGCCAGCAGTGCCCAGGGTACTGAAGCTTTCTTT

V gene: TRBV19
clone size: .
J gene: TRBJ1-1
D gene: .
CDR3 protein: CASSIGLGGTHTEAFF
CDR3 DNA: TGTGCCAGTAGTATAGGACTGGGGGGAACGCACACTGAAGCTTTCTTT

V gene: TRBV28
clone size: few
J gene: TRBJ1-4
D gene: TRBD1
CDR3 protein: CASSTGTGIEKLFF
CDR3 DNA: TGTGCCAGCAGTACCGGGACAGGGATCGAAAAACTGTTTTTT

V gene: TRBV18
clone size: .
J gene: TRBJ1-3
D gene: .
CDR3 protein: CASSLQGFGNTIYF
CDR3 DNA: TGTGCCAGCTCGCTACAGGGATTTGGAAACACCATATATTTT

V gene: TRBV7-9
clone size: .
J gene: TRBJ1-4
D gene: TRBD1
CDR3 protein: CASSFTGGREKLFF
CDR3 DNA: TGTGCCAGCAGCTTTACAGGGGGCCGAGAAAAACTGTTTTTT

V gene: TRBV18
clone size: .
J gene: TRBJ1-4
D gene: .
CDR3 protein: CASSPPEELETNEKLFF
CDR3 DNA: TGTGCCAGCTCACCACCCGAGGAGTTGGAAACTAATGAAAAACTGTTTTTT

V gene: TRBV3-1/TRBV3-2
clone size: .
J gene: TRBJ2-1
D gene: .
CDR3 protein: CASSHNGVAYNEQFF
CDR3 DNA: TGTGCCAGCAGCCACAACGGGGTTGCCTACAATGAGCAGTTCTTC

V gene: TRBV28
clone size: .
J gene: TRBJ2-4
D gene: .
CDR3 protein: CASSDILAIQYF
CDR3 DNA: TGTGCCAGCTCGGACATCCTGGCCATTCAGTACTTC

V gene: TRBV9
clone size: .
J gene: TRBJ2-1
D gene: .
CDR3 protein: CASSPRRARGNEQFF
CDR3 DNA: TGTGCCAGCAGCCCGCGCAGGGCCCGGGGGAATGAGCAGTTCTTC

V gene: TRBV4-1
clone size: .
J gene: TRBJ1-4
D gene: .
CDR3 protein: CASSGTVGEKLFF
CDR3 DNA: TGCGCCAGCAGCGGAACAGTGGGTGAAAAACTGTTTTTT

V gene: TRBV6-1
clone size: .
J gene: TRBJ2-5
D gene: .
CDR3 protein: CASSALSGLYQETQYF
CDR3 DNA: TGTGCCAGCAGTGCGCTGAGCGGGTTATACCAAGAGACCCAGTACTTC

V gene: TRBV25-1
clone size: .
J gene: TRBJ2-3
D gene: TRBD2
CDR3 protein: CASVLSGGVRDTQYF
CDR3 DNA: TGTGCCAGCGTCCTTAGCGGGGGTGTGAGAGATACGCAGTATTTT

V gene: TRBV4-1
clone size: .
J gene: TRBJ1-6
D gene: TRBD1
CDR3 protein: CASSSGGPPYNSPLHF
CDR3 DNA: TGCGCCAGCAGCTCAGGGGGCCCTCCCTATAATTCACCCCTCCACTTT

V gene: TRBV6-5
clone size: .
J gene: TRBJ2-2
D gene: TRBD2
CDR3 protein: CASRYPRAGGSVELFF
CDR3 DNA: TGTGCCAGCAGATACCCCCGAGCGGGGGGTAGCGTGGAGCTGTTTTTT

V gene: TRBV2
clone size: .
J gene: TRBJ1-1
D gene: .
CDR3 protein: CASHQGGTEAFF
CDR3 DNA: TGTGCCAGCCATCAGGGAGGTACTGAAGCTTTCTTT

V gene: TRBV24-1
clone size: .
J gene: TRBJ1-2
D gene: TRBD1
CDR3 protein: CATSGDRDRVGGYTF
CDR3 DNA: TGTGCCACCAGTGGCGACCGGGACAGGGTAGGAGGCTACACCTTC

V gene: TRBV7-8
clone size: .
J gene: TRBJ1-1
D gene: .
CDR3 protein: CASSRDFMNTEAFF
CDR3 DNA: TGTGCCAGCAGCCGGGACTTCATGAACACTGAAGCTTTCTTT

V gene: TRBV18
clone size: few
J gene: TRBJ1-1
D gene: TRBD1
CDR3 protein: CASSWDRGEAEAFF
CDR3 DNA: TGTGCCAGCTCCTGGGACAGGGGGGAGGCTGAAGCTTTCTTT

V gene: TRBV13
clone size: .
J gene: TRBJ1-1
D gene: .
CDR3 protein: CASSPEGTEAFF
CDR3 DNA: TGTGCCAGCAGCCCAGAGGGCACTGAAGCTTTCTTT

V gene: TRBV29-1
clone size: .
J gene: TRBJ1-2
D gene: TRBD1
CDR3 protein: CSVASGTGSGYTF
CDR3 DNA: TGCAGCGTCGCGTCCGGGACAGGGAGCGGCTACACCTTC

V gene: TRBV5-8
clone size: .
J gene: TRBJ2-5
D gene: .
CDR3 protein: CASSLWETQYF
CDR3 DNA: TGTGCCAGCAGCCTATGGGAGACCCAGTACTTC

V gene: TRBV5-1
clone size: .
J gene: TRBJ1-5
D gene: .
CDR3 protein: CASSLGQGSTQPQHF
CDR3 DNA: TGCGCCAGCAGCTTGGGTCAGGGATCAACTCAGCCCCAGCATTTT

V gene: TRBV7-9
clone size: once
J gene: TRBJ2-7
D gene: .
CDR3 protein: CASSPSRGGRDEQYF
CDR3 DNA: TGTGCCAGCAGCCCCTCGAGGGGGGGTCGGGACGAGCAGTACTTC

V gene: TRBV20-1
clone size: .
J gene: TRBJ1-2
D gene: .
CDR3 protein: CSASPQEGSGSYGYTF
CDR3 DNA: TGCAGTGCTAGTCCACAAGAGGGAAGTGGCTCCTATGGCTACACCTTC

V gene: TRBV19
clone size: once
J gene: TRBJ1-5
D gene: .
CDR3 protein: CASSLSGRENQPQHF
CDR3 DNA: TGTGCCAGTAGTCTAAGCGGGCGCGAGAATCAGCCCCAGCATTTT

V gene: TRBV28
clone size: .
J gene: TRBJ1-5
D gene: TRBD1
CDR3 protein: CASSEQGADQPQHF
CDR3 DNA: TGTGCCAGCAGCGAACAGGGGGCGGATCAGCCCCAGCATTTT

V gene: TRBV7-9
clone size: few
J gene: TRBJ2-2
D gene: TRBD1
CDR3 protein: CASSSRGQENTGELFF
CDR3 DNA: TGTGCCAGCAGCTCAAGAGGACAGGAGAACACCGGGGAGCTGTTTTTT

V gene: TRBV5-6
clone size: .
J gene: TRBJ2-1
D gene: TRBD2
CDR3 protein: CASSLLAGGPRNEQFF
CDR3 DNA: TGTGCCAGCAGCCTCCTAGCGGGGGGGCCGCGAAATGAGCAGTTCTTC

V gene: TRBV3-1/TRBV3-2
clone size: .
J gene: TRBJ1-2
D gene: .
CDR3 protein: CASSLRTGTAQGYTF
CDR3 DNA: TGTGCCAGCAGCCTTAGAACAGGGACCGCCCAAGGCTACACCTTC

V gene: TRBV28
clone size: .
J gene: TRBJ1-5
D gene: TRBD1
CDR3 protein: CASSPGTGGLGQPQHF
CDR3 DNA: TGTGCCAGCAGTCCCGGGACAGGGGGTTTGGGTCAGCCCCAGCATTTT

V gene: TRBV6-5
clone size: .
J gene: TRBJ1-1
D gene: TRBD1
CDR3 protein: CASRGPGGAEAFF
CDR3 DNA: TGTGCCAGCAGGGGTCCAGGGGGCGCGGAAGCTTTCTTT

V gene: TRBV3-1/TRBV3-2
clone size: .
J gene: TRBJ2-7
D gene: .
CDR3 protein: CASSQDPGGLHF
CDR3 DNA: TGTGCCAGCAGCCAAGATCCGGGCGGGTTACACTTC

V gene: TRBV3-1/TRBV3-2
clone size: few
J gene: TRBJ2-7
D gene: .
CDR3 protein: CASSQFYYEQYF
CDR3 DNA: TGTGCCAGCAGCCAATTTTATTACGAGCAGTACTTC

V gene: TRBV5-1
clone size: few
J gene: TRBJ1-2
D gene: TRBD1
CDR3 protein: CASSMWTGTGGYTF
CDR3 DNA: TGCGCCAGCAGCATGTGGACAGGGACGGGTGGCTACACCTTC

V gene: TRBV5-1
clone size: .
J gene: TRBJ2-5
D gene: TRBD2
CDR3 protein: CASSLTSGGETQYF
CDR3 DNA: TGCGCCAGCAGCTTGACTAGCGGGGGGGAGACCCAGTACTTC

V gene: TRBV4-1
clone size: .
J gene: TRBJ2-7
D gene: .
CDR3 protein: CASSQVRSFYEQYF
CDR3 DNA: TGCGCCAGCAGCCAGGTCCGGTCCTTCTACGAGCAGTACTTC

V gene: TRBV6-1
clone size: .
J gene: TRBJ2-7
D gene: TRBD2
CDR3 protein: CASSEGEGSYEQYF
CDR3 DNA: TGTGCCAGCAGTGAAGGGGAGGGTTCCTACGAGCAGTACTTC

V gene: TRBV6-5
clone size: .
J gene: TRBJ2-2
D gene: .
CDR3 protein: CASGRGYGGELFF
CDR3 DNA: TGTGCCAGCGGACGCGGGTATGGCGGGGAGCTGTTTTTT

V gene: TRBV27
clone size: .
J gene: TRBJ1-2
D gene: .
CDR3 protein: CASSLSGSYGYTF
CDR3 DNA: TGTGCCAGCAGTTTATCGGGCAGCTATGGCTACACCTTC

V gene: TRBV27
clone size: .
J gene: TRBJ2-7
D gene: TRBD1
CDR3 protein: CASSKGAGGNGQQYF
CDR3 DNA: TGTGCCAGCAGTAAGGGGGCAGGGGGAAATGGTCAGCAGTACTTC

V gene: TRBV3-1/TRBV3-2
clone size: .
J gene: TRBJ2-5
D gene: .
CDR3 protein: CASRFSGQETQYF
CDR3 DNA: TGTGCCAGCAGGTTCAGCGGCCAAGAGACCCAGTACTTC

V gene: TRBV5-1
clone size: .
J gene: TRBJ1-1
D gene: .
CDR3 protein: CASSLRGGGRAEAFF
CDR3 DNA: TGCGCCAGCAGCTTGCGGGGCGGGGGTCGGGCTGAAGCTTTCTTT

V gene: TRBV6-5
clone size: once
J gene: TRBJ1-2
D gene: .
CDR3 protein: CATHRGNYGYTF
CDR3 DNA: TGTGCCACGCATAGGGGGAACTATGGCTACACCTTC